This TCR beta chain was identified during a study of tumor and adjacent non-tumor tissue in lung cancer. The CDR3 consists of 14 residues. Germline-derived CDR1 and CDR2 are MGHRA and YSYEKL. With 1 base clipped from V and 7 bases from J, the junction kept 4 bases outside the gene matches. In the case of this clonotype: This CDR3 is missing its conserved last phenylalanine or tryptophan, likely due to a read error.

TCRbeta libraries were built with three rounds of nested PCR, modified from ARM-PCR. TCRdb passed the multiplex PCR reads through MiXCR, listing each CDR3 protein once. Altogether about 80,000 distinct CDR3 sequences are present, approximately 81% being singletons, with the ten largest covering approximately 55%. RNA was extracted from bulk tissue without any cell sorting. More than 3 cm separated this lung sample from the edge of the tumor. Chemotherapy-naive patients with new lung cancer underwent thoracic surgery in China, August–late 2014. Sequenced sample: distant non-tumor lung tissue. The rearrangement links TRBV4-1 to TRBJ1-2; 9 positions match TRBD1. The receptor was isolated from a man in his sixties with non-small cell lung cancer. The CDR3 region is CASSQVGTGTGYTS. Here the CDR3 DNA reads TGCGCCAGCAGCCAAGTTGGGACAGGGACTGGCTACACCTCC.